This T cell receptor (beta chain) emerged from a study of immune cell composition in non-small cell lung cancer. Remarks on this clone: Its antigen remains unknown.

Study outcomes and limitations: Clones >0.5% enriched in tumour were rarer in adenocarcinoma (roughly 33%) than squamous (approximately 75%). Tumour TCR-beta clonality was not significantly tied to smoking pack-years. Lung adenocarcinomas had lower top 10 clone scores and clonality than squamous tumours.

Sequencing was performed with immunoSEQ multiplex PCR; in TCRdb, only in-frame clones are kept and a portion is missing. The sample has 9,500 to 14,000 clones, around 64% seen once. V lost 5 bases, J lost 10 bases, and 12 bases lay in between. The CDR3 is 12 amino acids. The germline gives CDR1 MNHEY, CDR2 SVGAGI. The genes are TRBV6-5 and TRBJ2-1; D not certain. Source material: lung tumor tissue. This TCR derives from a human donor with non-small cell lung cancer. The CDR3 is CASSRIASEQFF. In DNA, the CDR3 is TGTGCCAGCAGTCGTATAGCCTCGGAGCAGTTCTTC.